The present T cell receptor beta chain was sequenced within a study of OX40 agonist ivuxolimab in advanced cancers. The CDR3 has 14 residues. Germline loops: CDR1 SGHTA, CDR2 FQGNSA. V was shortened by 2 bases and J by 2 bases, with 7 bases between the two germline ends. Here immunoSEQ multiplex PCR was the method, and the copy in TCRdb shows in-frame clones only, minus some. The sample lists just under 85,000 clones; 83% were seen once. The chain uses TRBV7-2 and TRBJ2-1; no reliable D call. Sequencing used CD4+ or CD8+ T cells sorted from blood, obtained in a trial of the OX40 agonist ivuxolimab. This TCR derives from an adult with an advanced solid tumor such as melanoma, head and neck, liver or kidney cancer. The CDR3 sequence is CASSLPTTYNEQFF. The DNA for the CDR3 is TGTGCCAGCAGCTTACCCACCACCTACAATGAGCAGTTCTTC.